The 2 T cell receptor beta chains below all came from one sample that was sequenced in a study of T cell responses to AZD1222 COVID-19 vaccine. TCRdb's copy holds only in-frame clones and misses some; the assay was immunoSEQ multiplex PCR. The sample carries 25,000 to 35,000 clones, approximately 93% recorded once. The material sequenced was peripheral blood, taken on day 0 of AZD1222 vaccination. The receptor source for this set is an adult in good health.

This clone has only one observation. The rearrangement joins TRBV5-4 to TRBJ1-2; D might be TRBD1 (6 bases). The CDR3 runs to 14 residues. Germline V lookup: CDR1 SGHNT, CDR2 YYREEE (reference sequence). V was cut by 9 bases and J by 0 bases, with 15 bases left in between. CDR3 sequence (DNA): TGTGCCACGGTACTACAGGGACCTAACTATGGCTACACCTTC. Its protein product is CATVLQGPNYGYTF. The complete variable domain, with remaining parts taken from reference TRBV5-4 and TRBJ1-2, reads ETGVTQSPTHLIKTRGQQVTLRCSSQSGHNTVSWYQQALGQGPQFIFQYYREEENGRGNFPPRFSGLQFPNYSSELNVNALELDDSALYLCATVLQGPNYGYTFGSGTRLTVV.

The chain couples TRBV3-1 (or the pseudogene TRBV3-2) to TRBJ1-5, with D perhaps TRBD1 (5 bases). Germline assignment: CDR1 LGHDT and CDR2 YNNKEL (reference sequence). The CDR3 is 13 residues long. V was clipped by 4 bases and J by 6 bases, with 10 bases between them. The CDR3 sequence: CASSPMGGQPQHF. The CDR3 DNA is TGTGCCAGCAGCCCGATGGGGGGTCAGCCCCAGCATTTT.